This TCR beta chain is from a study of cytomegalovirus exposure and HLA in healthy donors. Study as a whole: The use of the same platform for the 90 to 150 validation repertoires and the approximately 670 first-cohort repertoires was reported by a later analysis.

Profiling relied on immunoSEQ multiplex PCR, and the TCRdb table lists in-frame clones only, not all of them. Of about 180,000 clones in the sample, around 85% are singletons; the top ten hold about a sixth. Study-level results: The study designated roughly 150 TCR beta chains cytomegalovirus-associated. High specificity and sensitivity for cytomegalovirus status were reported for the classifier.

Notes on this clone: The antigen remains unidentified.

The length of the CDR3 is 15 residues. CDR1 and CDR2 (germline): SNHLY, FYNNEI. The ends lost 4 bases at V and 0 bases at J; junction bases unmatched: 6. The sequence was obtained from a man between 18 and 35 years old in good health and CMV-seropositive. The source material was PBMCs. The chain links TRBV2 to TRBJ2-7; 7 bases fit TRBD2. The CDR3 is CASSVQAGSSYEQYF. DNA of the CDR3: TGTGCCAGCAGTGTTCAAGCGGGAAGCTCCTACGAGCAGTACTTC.